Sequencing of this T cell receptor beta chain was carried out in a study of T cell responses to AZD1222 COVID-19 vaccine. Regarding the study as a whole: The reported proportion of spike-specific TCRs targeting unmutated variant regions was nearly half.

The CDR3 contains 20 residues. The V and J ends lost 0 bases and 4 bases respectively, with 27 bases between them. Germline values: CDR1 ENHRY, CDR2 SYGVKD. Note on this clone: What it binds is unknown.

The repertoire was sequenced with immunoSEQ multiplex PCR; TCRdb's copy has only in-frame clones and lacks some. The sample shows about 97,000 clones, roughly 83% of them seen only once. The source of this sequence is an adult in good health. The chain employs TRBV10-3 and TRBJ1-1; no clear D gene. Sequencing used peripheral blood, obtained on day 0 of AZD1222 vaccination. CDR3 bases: TGTGCCATCAGTGAGTCATCTCCAAAGGACGGGATCGCGATTCGCACTGAAGCTTTCTTT. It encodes CAISESSPKDGIAIRTEAFF.